The 4 T cell receptor beta chains below come from one sample, sequenced in a study of T-cell memory formation after mild COVID-19. MiXCR, run by TCRdb on the 5' RACE reads, gives a single entry per CDR3 protein. The sample lists about 190,000 distinct CDR3 sequences; about 10% were seen once. Material for sequencing was PBMCs or a T cell subset sorted from them (not recorded which). These receptor sequences come from a man younger than 30 who had mild COVID-19 (a few samples of this study predate the infection). Cell type and time point are not known.

The table lists this clonotype with a few counts. The chain has TRBV12-3 or TRBV12-4 and TRBJ1-2, with 7 bases matching TRBD1. V dropped 6 bases and J dropped 6; count of bases not matched to a gene: 16. The CDR3 extends over 16 amino acids. The CDR3 sequence is CASRFQTGVFGNGYTF. CDR3 bases: TGTGCCAGCAGGTTCCAAACAGGGGTGTTTGGGAATGGCTACACCTTC.

This clonotype was picked up many times. The CDR3 DNA reads TGTGCCAGCAGCTTGGGGTTTGTACTCAATGAGCAGTTCTTC. As protein: CASSLGFVLNEQFF. The genes are TRBV11-2 and TRBJ2-1, with D unclear. Trimming pared 3 bases from V and 6 bases from J, leaving 12 bases between. Germline-derived CDR1 and CDR2 are SGHAT and FQNNGV. CDR3 length equals 14 residues.

This clonotype was seen many times. The DNA for the CDR3 is TGCGCCAGCAGATCGGGACTAGCGGGGAACAATGAGCAGTTCTTC. Translating it yields CASRSGLAGNNEQFF. The rearrangement joins TRBV4-1 to TRBJ2-1; 13 positions agree with TRBD2. Per germline, CDR1 MGHRA and CDR2 YSYEKL. Trimming cost V 6 bases and J 5 bases; bases outside gene matches: 4. The CDR3 consists of 15 residues.

The chain employs TRBV7-3 and TRBJ1-1; TRBD1 matches at 10 bases. From germline, CDR1 is SGHTA and CDR2 FQGTGA. The J segment lost 5 bases and the V segment lost 5 bases, leaving 8 bases of the junction unmatched. This CDR3 contains 15 residues. The CDR3 loop reads CASSPTDRGRTEAFF. Written as DNA, the CDR3 is TGTGCCAGCAGCCCGACGGACAGGGGGAGGACTGAAGCTTTCTTT.